These 7 T cell receptor beta chains were all obtained from the same sample, sequenced in a study of blood T cell repertoires in COVID-19. Repertoires were generated with immunoSEQ multiplex PCR, while TCRdb's copy carries only in-frame clones and drops some. The table includes some 250,000 clones, under 90% detected once. Sequencing input: PBMCs or T cells enriched from blood (not recorded which). These receptors all stem from a man aged 18 to 30 who had recovered from COVID-19.

V gene TRBV14 combines with J gene TRBJ1-1; D is unresolved. Deletions cut 4 bases from V and 2 bases from J, with 11 bases between. The germline V gene has CDR1 SGHDN and CDR2 FVKESK. There are 14 residues in the CDR3. The CDR3 here is CASSRHSFNTEAFF. CDR3 nucleotides: TGTGCCAGCAGCCGCCACAGCTTTAACACTGAAGCTTTCTTT.

J is TRBJ2-7 and V is TRBV6-4; 7 positions match TRBD1. Germline V lookup: CDR1 MRHNA, CDR2 SNTAGT. V gave up 4 bases and J gave up 5 bases; unmatched junction bases: 14. There are 16 residues in the CDR3. The DNA for the CDR3 is TGTGCCAGCAGTGGCCCGATTCGGACAGGTTTTGACGAGCAGTACTTC. As protein: CASSGPIRTGFDEQYF.

This chain links TRBV2 with TRBJ1-4; 8 bases are shared with TRBD1. This CDR3 has 14 amino acids. CDR1 and CDR2 from the germline V gene are SNHLY and FYNNEI. V gave up 5 bases and J gave up 5 bases; unmatched junction bases: 4. The CDR3 here is CASSRDRGNEKLFF. CDR3 coding DNA: TGTGCCAGCAGTCGAGACAGGGGAAATGAAAAACTGTTTTTT.

The CDR3 protein is CSVYSDTQYF. For the CDR3, the DNA is TGCAGCGTTTATTCAGATACGCAGTATTTT. The chain links TRBV29-1 to TRBJ2-3; D unresolved. V dropped 5 bases and J dropped 4 bases, with 4 bases sitting between them. The CDR3 totals 10 residues. Germline V lookup: CDR1 SQVTM, CDR2 ANQGSEA.

The V gene is TRBV19, the J gene TRBJ2-1, with 9 nucleotides matching TRBD2. This CDR3 is 16 amino acids long. V shed 3 bases and J 9 bases; nucleotides not matched to a gene: 12. Germline loops: CDR1 LNHDA, CDR2 SQIVND (reference sequence). The CDR3: CASSIRGVAGVGEQFF. Written as DNA, the CDR3 is TGTGCCAGTAGTATCCGGGGAGTAGCGGGAGTCGGTGAGCAGTTCTTC.

This chain connects TRBV11-3 to TRBJ1-3; the match to TRBD1 covers 7 bases. The CDR3 totals 15 residues. V dropped 1 base and J dropped 2; count of bases not matched to a gene: 2. CDR1 is SGHNT, CDR2 YENEEA, per germline. The CDR3 reads CASSLVGTAGNTIYF. CDR3 bases: TGTGCCAGCAGCTTAGTGGGGACAGCTGGAAACACCATATATTTT. The variable domain in full, completed from reference TRBV11-3 and TRBJ1-3, reads EAGVVQSPRYKIIEKKQPVAFWCNPISGHNTLYWYLQNLGQGPELLIRYENEEAVDDSQLPKDRFSAERLKGVDSTLKIQPAELGDSAVYLCASSLVGTAGNTIYFGEGSWLTVV.

The V and J genes are TRBV9 and TRBJ2-5; 11 nucleotides align to TRBD2. The length of the CDR3 is 19 residues. The germline gives CDR1 SGDLS, CDR2 YYNGEE. With 4 bases clipped from V and 6 bases from J, the junction kept 20 bases outside the gene matches. CDR3 nucleotide sequence: TGTGCCAGCAGCCCCGACCCCCTAACTAGCGGGAGTATAGACAAGACCCAGTACTTC. Its translation: CASSPDPLTSGSIDKTQYF.